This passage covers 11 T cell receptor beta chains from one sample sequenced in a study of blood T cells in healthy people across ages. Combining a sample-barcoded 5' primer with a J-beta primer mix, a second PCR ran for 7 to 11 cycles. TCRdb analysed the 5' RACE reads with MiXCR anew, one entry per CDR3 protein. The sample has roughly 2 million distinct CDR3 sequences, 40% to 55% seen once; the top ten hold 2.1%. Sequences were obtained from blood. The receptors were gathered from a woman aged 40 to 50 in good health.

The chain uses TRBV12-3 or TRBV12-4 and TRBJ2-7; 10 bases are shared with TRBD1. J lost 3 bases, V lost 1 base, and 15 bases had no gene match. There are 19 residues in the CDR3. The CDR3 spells CASSLVAPSTGGPIYEQYF. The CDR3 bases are TGTGCCAGCAGTTTAGTGGCCCCCTCGACAGGGGGCCCAATCTACGAGCAGTACTTC.

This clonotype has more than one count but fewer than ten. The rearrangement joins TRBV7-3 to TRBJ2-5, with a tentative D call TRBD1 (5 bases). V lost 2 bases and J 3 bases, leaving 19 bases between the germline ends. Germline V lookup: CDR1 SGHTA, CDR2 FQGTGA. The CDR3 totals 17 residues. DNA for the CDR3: TGTGCCAGCAGCTTAGGTTCTGGGGCGGCACGGGAAGAGACCCAGTACTTC. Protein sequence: CASSLGSGAAREETQYF. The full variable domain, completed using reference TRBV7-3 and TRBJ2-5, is GAGVSQTPSNKVTEKGKYVELRCDPISGHTALYWYRQSLGQGPEFLIYFQGTGAADDSGLPNDRFFAVRPEGSVSTLKIQRTERGDSAVYLCASSLGSGAAREETQYFGPGTRLLVL.

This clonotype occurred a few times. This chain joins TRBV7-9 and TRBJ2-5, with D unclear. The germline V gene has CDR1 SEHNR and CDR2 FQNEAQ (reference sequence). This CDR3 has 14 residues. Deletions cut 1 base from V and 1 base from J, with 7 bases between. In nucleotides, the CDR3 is TGTGCCAGCAGCTTAGACGTCACCCAAGAGACCCAGTACTTC. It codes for CASSLDVTQETQYF. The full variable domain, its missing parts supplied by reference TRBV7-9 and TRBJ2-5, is DTGVSQNPRHKITKRGQNVTFRCDPISEHNRLYWYRQTLGQGPEFLTYFQNEAQLEKSRLLSDRFSAERPKGSFSTLEIQRTEQGDSAMYLCASSLDVTQETQYFGPGTRLLVL.

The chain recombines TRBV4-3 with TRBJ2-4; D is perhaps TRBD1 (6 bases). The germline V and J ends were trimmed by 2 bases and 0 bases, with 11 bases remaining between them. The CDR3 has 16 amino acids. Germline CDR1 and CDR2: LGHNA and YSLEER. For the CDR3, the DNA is TGCGCCAGCAGCCAAACAGGGTCCCTAGCCAAAAACATTCAGTACTTC. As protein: CASSQTGSLAKNIQYF.

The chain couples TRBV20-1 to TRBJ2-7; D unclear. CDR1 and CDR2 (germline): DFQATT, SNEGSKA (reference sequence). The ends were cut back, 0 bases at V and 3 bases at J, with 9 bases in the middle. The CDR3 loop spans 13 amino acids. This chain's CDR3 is CSARDDKGYEQYF. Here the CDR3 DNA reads TGCAGTGCTAGAGATGACAAGGGCTACGAGCAGTACTTC.

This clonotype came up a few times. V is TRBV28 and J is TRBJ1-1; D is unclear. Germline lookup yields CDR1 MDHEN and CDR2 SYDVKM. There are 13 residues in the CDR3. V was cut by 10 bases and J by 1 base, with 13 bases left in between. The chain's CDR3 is CATSAIQNTEAFF. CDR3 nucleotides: TGTGCCACCTCGGCGATTCAGAACACTGAAGCTTTCTTT.

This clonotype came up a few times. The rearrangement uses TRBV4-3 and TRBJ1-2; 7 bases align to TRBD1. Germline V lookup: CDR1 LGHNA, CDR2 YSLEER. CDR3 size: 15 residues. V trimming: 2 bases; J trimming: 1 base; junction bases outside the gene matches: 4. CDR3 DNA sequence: TGCGCCAGCAGCCAACCGGGACAGTTTAACTATGGCTACACCTTC. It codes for CASSQPGQFNYGYTF.

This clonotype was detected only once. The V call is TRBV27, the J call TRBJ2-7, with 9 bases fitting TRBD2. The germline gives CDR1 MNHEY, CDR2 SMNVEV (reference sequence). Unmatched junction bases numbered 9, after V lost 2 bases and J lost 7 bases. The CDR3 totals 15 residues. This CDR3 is CASSLRAGGHNEQYF. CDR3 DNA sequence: TGTGCCAGCAGTTTAAGAGCGGGGGGTCACAATGAGCAGTACTTC.

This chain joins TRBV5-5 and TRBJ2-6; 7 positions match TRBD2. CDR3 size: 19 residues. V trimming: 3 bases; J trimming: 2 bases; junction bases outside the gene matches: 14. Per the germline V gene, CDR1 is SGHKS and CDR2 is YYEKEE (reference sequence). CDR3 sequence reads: CASSSSSGGTIAGANVLTF. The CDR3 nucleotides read TGTGCCAGCAGCTCCTCTAGCGGAGGCACGATAGCTGGGGCCAACGTCCTGACTTTC. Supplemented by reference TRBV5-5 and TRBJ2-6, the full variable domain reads DAGVTQSPTHLIKTRGQQVTLRCSPISGHKSVSWYQQVLGQGPQFIFQYYEKEERGRGNFPDRFSARQFPNYSSELNVNALLLGDSALYLCASSSSSGGTIAGANVLTFGAGSRLTVL.

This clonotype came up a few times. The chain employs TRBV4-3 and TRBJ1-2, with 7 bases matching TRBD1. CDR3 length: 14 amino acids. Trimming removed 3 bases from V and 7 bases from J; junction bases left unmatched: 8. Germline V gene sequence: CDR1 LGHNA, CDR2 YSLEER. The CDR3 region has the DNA TGCGCCAGCAGCCAGATAGGGACAGCTGGTGGCTACACCTTC. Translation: CASSQIGTAGGYTF.

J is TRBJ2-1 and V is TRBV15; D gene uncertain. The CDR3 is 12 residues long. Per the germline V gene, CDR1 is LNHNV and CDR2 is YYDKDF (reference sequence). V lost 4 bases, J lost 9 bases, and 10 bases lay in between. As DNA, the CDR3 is TGTGCCACCAGCAAAGCTATCGGTGAGCAGTTCTTC. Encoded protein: CATSKAIGEQFF.